The next 29 T cell receptor beta chains were all read from a single sample in a study of identical twins. MiXCR, run by TCRdb on the 5' RACE reads, gives a single entry per CDR3 protein. The data contain fewer than 550,000 distinct CDR3 sequences, 14% of them singletons. This same sample was also part of a study on yellow fever vaccine responses in identical twins.

The specimen sequenced was CD4+ T cells sorted from blood. The source is a woman aged 18-29 years in good health.

This clonotype was detected only a few times. V usage is TRBV15 and J usage is TRBJ2-5; D is unclear. V was shortened by 0 bases and J by 5 bases, with 7 bases between the two germline ends. Looked up from germline, CDR1 is LNHNV and CDR2 is YYDKDF (reference sequence). The CDR3 runs 13 residues. CDR3 sequence reads: CATSREGMETQYF. The CDR3 DNA sequence: TGTGCCACCAGCAGAGAGGGCATGGAGACCCAGTACTTC.

The chain carries TRBV10-3 and TRBJ2-5; D gene ambiguous. Looked up from germline, CDR1 is ENHRY and CDR2 is SYGVKD. The V and J ends lost 10 bases and 5 bases respectively, with 14 bases between them. The CDR3 loop spans 12 amino acids. The CDR3 sequence is CATAPGRETQYF. Here the CDR3 DNA reads TGTGCCACCGCCCCAGGTCGGGAGACCCAGTACTTC.

This sequence joins TRBV12-3 or TRBV12-4 and TRBJ1-1; D possibly corresponds to TRBD1 (5 bases). Trimming removed 7 bases at V and 6 bases at J, with 9 bases between. There are 11 residues in the CDR3. CDR3 DNA: TGTGCCAGCACCCTGGGGGCTGAAGCTTTCTTT. As protein: CASTLGAEAFF.

In this sample, this clonotype turned up a few times. This sequence joins TRBV7-9 and TRBJ2-3; either TRBD1 or TRBD2 may fit D (5 bases each). V was clipped by 3 bases and J by 6 bases, with 10 bases between them. Germline V gene lookup returns CDR1 SEHNR and CDR2 FQNEAQ (reference sequence). CDR3 length: 13 amino acids. The CDR3 bases are TGTGCCAGCAGCTTCGGGACGACGGATACGCAGTATTTT. It translates to CASSFGTTDTQYF.

The chain combines TRBV20-1 with TRBJ2-1; D unresolved. The V end lost 1 base, the J end lost 0 bases, and 10 bases lay between the germline ends. The CDR3 sequence is 15 residues long. Germline V gives CDR1 DFQATT, CDR2 SNEGSKA (reference sequence). CDR3 region: CSARAPASSYNEQFF. CDR3 DNA sequence: TGCAGTGCTAGAGCCCCGGCGAGCTCCTACAATGAGCAGTTCTTC.

This chain connects TRBV27 to TRBJ2-1, with D perhaps TRBD1 (6 bases). The CDR3 has 16 residues. The germline V gene has CDR1 MNHEY and CDR2 SMNVEV (reference sequence). The V and J ends lost 6 bases and 7 bases respectively, with 22 bases between them. The CDR3 DNA follows: TGTGCCAGCAGGGCCCCCGGATTGGGGACAAAGAATGAGCAGTTCTTC. This encodes CASRAPGLGTKNEQFF.

The chain is built from TRBV6-1 and TRBJ1-4; the D is unclear. CDR3 size: 16 residues. V gave up 7 bases and J gave up 5 bases, with 20 bases separating them. Germline V gene sequence: CDR1 MNHNS, CDR2 SASEGT. The CDR3 coding sequence is TGTGCCAGCAAAACCTCGTTTAATCTACTCAATGAAAAACTGTTTTTT. This encodes CASKTSFNLLNEKLFF.

This clonotype was seen more than once but under ten times. This chain connects TRBV27 to TRBJ2-7; 10 bases are shared with TRBD1. Germline assignment: CDR1 MNHEY and CDR2 SMNVEV (reference sequence). Losses at the gene ends were 6 bases for V and 3 bases for J; bases not matched to a gene: 8. CDR3 length: 15 residues. The CDR3 is CASRPGQGLLYEQYF. In DNA, the CDR3 is TGTGCCAGCAGACCGGGACAGGGGTTACTCTACGAGCAGTACTTC.

This clonotype was counted at least ten times. The rearrangement links TRBV7-2 to TRBJ2-4; D might be TRBD2 (7 bases). V lost 3 bases and J lost 7, with 10 bases in between. Germline V gene lookup returns CDR1 SGHTA and CDR2 FQGNSA. CDR3 length: 13 amino acids. CDR3 in DNA: TGTGCCAGCAGCTTCAGGGGAGGGAACATTCAGTACTTC. Its protein is CASSFRGGNIQYF.

The chain is built from TRBV20-1 and TRBJ2-7; 12 bases are shared with TRBD2. The V gene end was trimmed by 5 bases and the J gene end by 3 bases; junction bases not matched to a gene: 11. CDR1 DFQATT and CDR2 SNEGSKA come from the germline V gene (reference sequence). The CDR3 contains 16 residues. The CDR3, as DNA: TGCAGTGCTTTCAAGACTAGCGGGGGACTTAGCTACGAGCAGTACTTC. Translating gives CSAFKTSGGLSYEQYF.

This clonotype was recorded a few times. The chain couples TRBV20-1 to TRBJ1-5; D not certain. This CDR3 region has 11 residues. V lost 6 bases, J lost 11 bases, and 14 bases lay in between. Germline CDR1 DFQATT, CDR2 SNEGSKA (reference sequence). The CDR3 DNA sequence: TGCAGTGCGCAGCGGGTAGAAGCCCAGCATTTT. Residues: CSAQRVEAQHF.

The J gene is TRBJ2-7, the V gene TRBV12-3 or TRBV12-4, with D unclear. V lost 4 bases and J lost 3, with 10 bases in between. The CDR3 runs to 13 residues. CDR3 sequence (DNA): TGTGCCAGCAGTTCGGGCTACCGCTACGAGCAGTACTTC. Protein: CASSSGYRYEQYF.

This chain connects TRBV27 to TRBJ2-7; no clear D. This CDR3 comprises 14 residues. Germline values: CDR1 MNHEY, CDR2 SMNVEV (reference sequence). V lost 2 bases and J lost 4, with 12 bases in between. Written as DNA, the CDR3 is TGTGCCAGCAGTTTAAATCGGATCGGGTACGAGCAGTACTTC. This codes for CASSLNRIGYEQYF.

This clonotype has more than one count but fewer than ten. This chain uses TRBV19 with TRBJ1-2; perhaps TRBD1 as D (5 bases). The germline gives CDR1 LNHDA, CDR2 SQIVND (reference sequence). The CDR3 length is 16 residues. V dropped 0 bases and J dropped 5 bases, with 16 bases sitting between them. The DNA for the CDR3 is TGTGCCAGTAGTATAGACGCCTCAGGGAGAGGGTATGGCTACACCTTC. Its protein product is CASSIDASGRGYGYTF.

The V gene is TRBV5-5, the J gene TRBJ2-2; D gene unclear. Germline assignment: CDR1 SGHKS and CDR2 YYEKEE (reference sequence). The CDR3 sequence is 15 residues long. V was cut by 2 bases and J by 1 base, with 9 bases left in between. The chain's CDR3 is CASSFGGRNTGELFF. The CDR3 DNA reads as TGTGCCAGCAGCTTCGGCGGAAGGAACACCGGGGAGCTGTTTTTT.

This clonotype showed up just a few times. The chain has TRBV20-1 and TRBJ2-3; 7 bases fit TRBD1. The junction had 2 bases not matched to a gene; V was cut back by 4 bases and J by 1 base. CDR3 length equals 13 residues. Germline V gene lookup returns CDR1 DFQATT and CDR2 SNEGSKA (reference sequence). CDR3 sequence: CSAKGQGTDTQYF. In DNA, the CDR3 is TGCAGTGCTAAAGGACAGGGCACAGATACGCAGTATTTT.

The table lists this clonotype with many counts. The rearrangement links TRBV5-1 to TRBJ2-1, with 8 bases fitting TRBD1. CDR1 is SGHRS, CDR2 YFSETQ, per germline. The V gene end was trimmed by 4 bases and the J gene end by 4 bases; junction bases not matched to a gene: 7. There are 15 residues in the CDR3. The CDR3 is CASSAGQGAYNEQFF. The CDR3 nucleotides read TGCGCCAGCAGCGCAGGACAGGGAGCATACAATGAGCAGTTCTTC.

This clonotype came up a few times. This chain joins TRBV11-2 and TRBJ2-5, with D maybe TRBD1 (6 bases). Germline CDR1 is SGHAT and CDR2 is FQNNGV. The V gene lost 1 base and the J gene lost 4 bases, with 19 bases spanning the gap. This CDR3 is 17 amino acids long. CDR3 region: CASSLVGTGIQGETQYF. The CDR3 DNA sequence: TGTGCCAGCAGCTTAGTGGGCACAGGGATCCAGGGAGAGACCCAGTACTTC.

This rearrangement joins TRBV14 to TRBJ2-1; possible D gene TRBD1, 5 bases. Deletions cut 2 bases from V and 7 bases from J, with 12 bases between. Germline CDR1 is SGHDN and CDR2 is FVKESK. This CDR3 spans 14 amino acids. CDR3 sequence (DNA): TGTGCCAGCAGCCAAATATACGCAGGGAATGAGCAGTTCTTC. It yields the protein CASSQIYAGNEQFF.

V usage is TRBV10-3 and J usage is TRBJ2-2; the D gene is possibly TRBD1 (5 bases). Germline loops: CDR1 ENHRY, CDR2 SYGVKD. The CDR3 has 14 residues. V shed 8 bases and J shed 4 bases, with 14 bases lying between them. The DNA of the CDR3 is TGTGCCATCCAGGACACCACGGGCACCGGGGAGCTGTTTTTT. As protein: CAIQDTTGTGELFF.

The chain uses TRBV7-6 and TRBJ1-2; D is ambiguous. Germline assignment: CDR1 SGHVS and CDR2 FNYEAQ. Trimming took 5 bases from V and 4 from J, leaving 14 bases between them. The CDR3 consists of 14 residues. This CDR3 reads CASSPSPGLYGYTF. The CDR3 nucleotides are TGTGCCAGCAGCCCAAGTCCGGGCCTCTATGGCTACACCTTC.

Written as DNA, the CDR3 is TGCAGTGCTAGAGATCTCTACGGGGGGAAGGAGACCCAGTACTTC. It is translated as CSARDLYGGKETQYF. This chain links TRBV20-1 with TRBJ2-5, with 7 bases that match TRBD2. Losses at the gene ends were 0 bases for V and 5 bases for J; bases not matched to a gene: 9. The CDR3 is 15 amino acids. Looked up from germline, CDR1 is DFQATT and CDR2 is SNEGSKA (reference sequence).

CDR3 sequence (DNA): TGCAGTGCTAGACTAGCCCCGGGAAACAATGAGCAGTTCTTC. Amino acid sequence: CSARLAPGNNEQFF. The chain has TRBV20-1 and TRBJ2-1, with a possible D match to TRBD2 (5 bases). This CDR3 comprises 14 residues. V was clipped by 2 bases and J by 5 bases, with 13 bases between them. CDR1 is DFQATT and CDR2 is SNEGSKA in the germline V gene (reference sequence).

The rearrangement joins TRBV6-4 to TRBJ2-2; D might be TRBD1 (5 bases). V lost 3 bases, J lost 0 bases, and 11 bases lay in between. The CDR3 contains 16 residues. CDR1 MRHNA and CDR2 SNTAGT come from the germline V gene. CDR3 in amino acids: CASSEIQTANTGELFF. CDR3 sequence (DNA): TGTGCCAGCAGTGAAATACAGACAGCGAACACCGGGGAGCTGTTTTTT.

CDR3 residues: CAWRRGQGYTGELFF. The CDR3 region has the DNA TGTGCCTGGAGGCGCGGACAGGGGTACACCGGGGAGCTGTTTTTT. The rearrangement links TRBV30 to TRBJ2-2; 9 positions match TRBD1. Unmatched junction bases numbered 5, after V lost 3 bases and J lost 3 bases. Germline V gene lookup returns CDR1 GTSNPN and CDR2 SVGIG (reference sequence). This CDR3 comprises 15 residues. Full variable domain (outside the CDR3, taken from reference TRBV30 and TRBJ2-2): SQTIHQWPATLVQPVGSPLSLECTVEGTSNPNLYWYRQAAGRGLQLLFYSVGIGQISSEVPQNLSASRPQDRQFILSSKKLLLSDSGFYLCAWRRGQGYTGELFFGEGSRLTVL.

A word on this clonotype: At one end, the junction sequence differs from germline, possibly due to a read error. The chain joins TRBV7-7 to TRBJ2-2; 8 bases align to TRBD2. CDR3 size: 18 residues. CDR1 and CDR2 (germline): SSHAT, FNYEAQ (reference sequence). The CDR3 nucleotides are TGTGCTAGCAGCTCCCCCTCGGGAGGGGTTCGGAACACCGGGGAGCTGTTTTTT. Translation: CASSSPSGGVRNTGELFF. Full variable domain (remainder filled in from reference TRBV7-7 and TRBJ2-2): GAGVSQSPRYKVTKRGQDVTLRCDPISSHATLYWYQQALGQGPEFLTYFNYEAQPDKSGLPSDRFSAERPEGSISTLTIQRTEQRDSAMYRCASSSPSGGVRNTGELFFGEGSRLTVL.

The chain recombines TRBV10-1 with TRBJ2-7, with D tentatively TRBD1 (6 bases). The length of the CDR3 is 15 residues. Germline V gene sequence: CDR1 WNHNN, CDR2 SYGVQD (reference sequence). Trimming stripped 3 bases from V and 4 bases from J, with 16 bases between. The CDR3 coding sequence is TGCGCCAGCAGTGACCCGACAGGAGATCGTTACGAGCAGTACTTC. The encoded protein is CASSDPTGDRYEQYF.

This clonotype was seen a handful of times. This chain uses TRBV20-1 with TRBJ2-1; a possible D gene is TRBD2 (5 bases). Germline values: CDR1 DFQATT, CDR2 SNEGSKA (reference sequence). The CDR3 has 18 amino acids. V gave up 3 bases and J gave up 5 bases, with 26 bases separating them. CDR3 nucleotide sequence: TGCAGTGCTAGTCGCGGGTCTCAGGACGACTGGGATCACAATGAGCAGTTCTTC. Translated: CSASRGSQDDWDHNEQFF.

This clonotype was counted between two and nine times. The rearrangement uses TRBV6-2 or TRBV6-3 and TRBJ2-2; D call uncertain. CDR1 MNHEY and CDR2 SVGEGT come from the germline V gene. The CDR3 spans 11 residues. The V end lost 8 bases, the J end lost 4 bases, and 5 bases lay between the germline ends. The CDR3 is CASHFTGELFF. The CDR3 nucleotides are TGTGCCAGCCATTTCACCGGGGAGCTGTTTTTT.